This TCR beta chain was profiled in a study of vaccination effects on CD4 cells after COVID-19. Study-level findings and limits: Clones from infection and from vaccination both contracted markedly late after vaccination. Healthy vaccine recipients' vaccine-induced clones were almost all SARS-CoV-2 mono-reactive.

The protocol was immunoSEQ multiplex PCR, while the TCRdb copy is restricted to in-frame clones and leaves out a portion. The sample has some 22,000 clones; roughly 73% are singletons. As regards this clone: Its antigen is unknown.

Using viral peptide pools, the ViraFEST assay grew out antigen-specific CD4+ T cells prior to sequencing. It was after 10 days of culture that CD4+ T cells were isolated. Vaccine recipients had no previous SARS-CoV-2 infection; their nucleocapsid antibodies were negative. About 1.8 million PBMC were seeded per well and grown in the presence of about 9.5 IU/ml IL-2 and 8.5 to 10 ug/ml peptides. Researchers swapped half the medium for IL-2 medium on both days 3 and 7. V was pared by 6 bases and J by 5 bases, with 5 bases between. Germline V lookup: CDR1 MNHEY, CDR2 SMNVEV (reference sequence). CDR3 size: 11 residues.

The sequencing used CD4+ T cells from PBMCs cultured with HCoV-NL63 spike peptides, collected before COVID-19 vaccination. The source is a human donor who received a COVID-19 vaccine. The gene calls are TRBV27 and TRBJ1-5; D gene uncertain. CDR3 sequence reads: CASRHHQPQHF. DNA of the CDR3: TGTGCCAGCAGGCATCATCAGCCCCAGCATTTT.